A selection of T cell receptor beta chains follows, all from one sample in a study of blood T cell repertoires in COVID-19. The method was immunoSEQ multiplex PCR; TCRdb's version includes in-frame clones alone and lacks a portion of them. The profile shows a few hundred thousand clones, roughly 80% of them singletons. The sample was PBMCs or T cells enriched from blood (not recorded which). The receptors derive from a young man with acute COVID-19. CDR3s include the opening cysteine and the closing phenylalanine or tryptophan. D genes are given only for firm matches.

NA TRBJ1-1 TRBV20-1 CSAPQGPEAFF TGCAGTGCTCCACAGGGTCCTGAAGCTTTCTTT
TRBD1 TRBJ2-5 TRBV24-1 CATASSGTGYETQYF TGTGCCACTGCCTCTTCCGGGACAGGTTATGAGACCCAGTACTTC
TRBD1 TRBJ2-3 TRBV19 CATSVGQGLSDTQYF TGTGCCACCAGCGTGGGACAGGGTCTTTCAGATACGCAGTATTTT
NA TRBJ1-5 TRBV6-5 CASSYFRGNSNQPQHF TGTGCCAGCAGTTACTTTCGAGGGAATAGCAATCAGCCCCAGCATTTT
TRBD1 TRBJ2-4 TRBV24-1 CATAETGVAAKNIQYF TGTGCCACCGCCGAAACAGGGGTTGCCGCCAAAAACATTCAGTACTTC
NA TRBJ2-3 TRBV7-6 CASSETDTQYF TGTGCCAGCAGTGAGACAGATACGCAGTATTTT
NA TRBJ1-2 TRBV24-1 CATSDPGRGGYTF TGTGCCACCAGTGATCCAGGTAGGGGAGGCTACACCTTC
NA TRBJ2-5 TRBV3-1/TRBV3-2 CASSQGYSTETQYF TGTGCCAGCAGCCAAGGGTACAGCACAGAGACCCAGTACTTC
NA TRBJ2-3 TRBV2 CASRGDLTDTQYF TGTGCCAGCCGCGGGGACCTCACAGATACGCAGTATTTT
NA TRBJ1-2 TRBV28 CASSLARQAGGYTF TGTGCCAGCAGTTTAGCCAGACAGGCTGGGGGCTACACCTTC
NA TRBJ2-1 TRBV30 CAWDPPGELKQFF TGTGCCTGGGACCCCCCAGGGGAATTAAAGCAGTTCTTC
NA TRBJ1-2 TRBV6-5 CASSLLGRYGYTF TGTGCCAGCAGCCTCCTCGGGAGGTACGGCTACACCTTC
NA TRBJ1-2 TRBV5-1 CASSLLGANYGYTF TGCGCCAGCAGCCTGCTGGGAGCTAACTATGGCTACACCTTC
TRBD2 TRBJ2-3 TRBV19 CASSPSGGLVDTQYF TGTGCCAGTAGTCCTAGCGGGGGGTTAGTAGATACGCAGTATTTT
TRBD1 TRBJ1-5 TRBV6-1 CASSERGQSNQPQHF TGTGCCAGCAGTGAACGGGGACAGAGCAATCAGCCCCAGCATTTT
TRBD1 TRBJ1-2 TRBV7-8 CASSARGTAYGYTF TGTGCCAGCAGCGCCCGGGGGACAGCCTATGGCTACACCTTC
NA TRBJ1-2 TRBV12-3/TRBV12-4 CASREDLPYGYTF TGTGCCAGCAGGGAGGATCTGCCCTATGGCTACACCTTC